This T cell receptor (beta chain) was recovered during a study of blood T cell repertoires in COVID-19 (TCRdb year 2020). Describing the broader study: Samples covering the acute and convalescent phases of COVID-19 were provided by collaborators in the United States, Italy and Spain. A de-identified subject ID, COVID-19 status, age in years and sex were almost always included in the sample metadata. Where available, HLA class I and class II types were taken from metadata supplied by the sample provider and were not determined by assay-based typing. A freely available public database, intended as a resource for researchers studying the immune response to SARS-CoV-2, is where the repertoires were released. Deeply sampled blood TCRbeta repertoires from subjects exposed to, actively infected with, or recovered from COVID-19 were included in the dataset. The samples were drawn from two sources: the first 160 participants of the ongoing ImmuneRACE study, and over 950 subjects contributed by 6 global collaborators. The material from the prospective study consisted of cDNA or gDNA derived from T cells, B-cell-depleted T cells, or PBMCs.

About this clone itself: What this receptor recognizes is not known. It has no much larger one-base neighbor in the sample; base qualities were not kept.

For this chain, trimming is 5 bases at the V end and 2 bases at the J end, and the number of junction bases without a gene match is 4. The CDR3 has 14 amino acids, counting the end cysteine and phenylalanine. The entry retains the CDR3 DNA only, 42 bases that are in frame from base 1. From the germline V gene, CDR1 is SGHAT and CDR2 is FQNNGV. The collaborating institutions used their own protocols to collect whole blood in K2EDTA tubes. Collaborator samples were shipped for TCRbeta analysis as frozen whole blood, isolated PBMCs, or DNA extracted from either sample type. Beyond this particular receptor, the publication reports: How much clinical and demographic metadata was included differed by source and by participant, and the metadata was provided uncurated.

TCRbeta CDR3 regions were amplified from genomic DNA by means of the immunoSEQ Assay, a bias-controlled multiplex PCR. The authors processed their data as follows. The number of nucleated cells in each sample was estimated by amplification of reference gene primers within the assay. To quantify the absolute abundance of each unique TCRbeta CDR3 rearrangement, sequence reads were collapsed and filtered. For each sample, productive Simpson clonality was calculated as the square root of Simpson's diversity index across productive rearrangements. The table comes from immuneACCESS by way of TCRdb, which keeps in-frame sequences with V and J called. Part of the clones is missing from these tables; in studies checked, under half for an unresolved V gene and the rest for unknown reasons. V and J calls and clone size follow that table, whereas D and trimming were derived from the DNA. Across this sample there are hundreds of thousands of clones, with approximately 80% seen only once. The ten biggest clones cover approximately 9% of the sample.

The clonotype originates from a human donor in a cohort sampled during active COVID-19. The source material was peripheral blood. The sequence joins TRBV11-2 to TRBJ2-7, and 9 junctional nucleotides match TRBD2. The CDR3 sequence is CASSLAGIPYEQYF. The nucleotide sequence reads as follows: TGTGCCAGCAGCCTAGCGGGGATCCCCTACGAGCAGTACTTC.